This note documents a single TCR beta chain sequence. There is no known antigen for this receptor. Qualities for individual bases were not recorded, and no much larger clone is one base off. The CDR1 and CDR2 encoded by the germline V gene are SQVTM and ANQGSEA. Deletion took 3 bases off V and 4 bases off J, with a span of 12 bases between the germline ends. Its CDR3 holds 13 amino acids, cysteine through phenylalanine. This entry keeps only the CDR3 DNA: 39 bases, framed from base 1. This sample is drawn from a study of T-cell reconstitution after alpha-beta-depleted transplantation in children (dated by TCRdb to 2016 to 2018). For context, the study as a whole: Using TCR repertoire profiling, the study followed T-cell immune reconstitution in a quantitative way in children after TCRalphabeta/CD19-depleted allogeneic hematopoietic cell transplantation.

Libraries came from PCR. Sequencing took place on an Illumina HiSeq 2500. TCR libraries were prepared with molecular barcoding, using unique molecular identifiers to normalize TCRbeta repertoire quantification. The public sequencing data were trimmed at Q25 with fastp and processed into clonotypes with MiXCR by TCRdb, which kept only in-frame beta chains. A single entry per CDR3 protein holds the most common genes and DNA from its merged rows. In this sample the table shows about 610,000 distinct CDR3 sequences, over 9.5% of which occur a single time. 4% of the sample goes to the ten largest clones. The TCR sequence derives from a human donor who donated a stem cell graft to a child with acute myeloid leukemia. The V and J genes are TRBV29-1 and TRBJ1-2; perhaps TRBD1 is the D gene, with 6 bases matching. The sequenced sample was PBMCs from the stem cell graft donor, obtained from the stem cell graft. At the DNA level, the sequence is TGCAGCGTTGAGGTGGGGGCCGGCTATGGCTACACCTTC. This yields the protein CSVEVGAGYGYTF.